Listed below are T cell receptor beta chains from one sample, sequenced in a study of shared clonotypes between healthy human individuals. TCRdb's table, derived via immunoSEQ multiplex PCR, lists solely in-frame clones and lacks some. This sample carries millions of clones, roughly 94% of them seen once, and the ten largest clones take about 1.1%. Sequenced: naive CD8+ T cells sorted from blood. Every receptor here comes from a man aged 18 to 30 in good health. Each CDR3 is given with its conserved first and last residue. A D gene is named only where the DNA matches it firmly. Clone size is shown for a subset of rows, as once, few, many or a class of expanded clone.

abundance	j_gene	d_gene	v_gene	CDR3nt	CDR3aa
-	TRBJ2-7	TRBD1	TRBV30	TGTGCCTGGAATCTCGGGACAGTAGACTACGAGCAGTACTTC	CAWNLGTVDYEQYF
-	TRBJ1-4	-	TRBV4-1	TGCGCCAGCAGCCAAGCCAGACGCTCTAATGAAAAACTGTTTTTT	CASSQARRSNEKLFF
-	TRBJ1-2	TRBD1	TRBV4-1	TGCGCCAGCAACCAGGAATATTCCGGGACAGGGGATGGCTACACCTTC	CASNQEYSGTGDGYTF
-	TRBJ1-2	TRBD1	TRBV29-1	TGCAGCGTTGAACTCCTACCCGGACAGGGCGAAGGGAACTATGGCTACACCTTC	CSVELLPGQGEGNYGYTF
-	TRBJ2-3	TRBD1	TRBV9	TGTGCCAGCAGCGCCGAACGGACAGGGACAGATACGCAGTATTTT	CASSAERTGTDTQYF
-	TRBJ1-1	-	TRBV7-8	TGTGCCAGCAGCTTATTCCCCGTTTCGACAGACGCTCCGGAAATAAACACTGAAGCTTTCTTT	CASSLFPVSTDAPEINTEAFF
once	TRBJ1-3	-	TRBV9	TGTGCCAGCAGCGAGTCAGGGGTTGGAAACACCATATATTTT	CASSESGVGNTIYF
-	TRBJ2-7	-	TRBV4-3	TGCGCCAGCAGCCAAGAGGGTGGCAGCCCCTACGAGCAGTACTTC	CASSQEGGSPYEQYF
-	TRBJ2-1	-	TRBV15	TGTGCCACCAGCAGCCCACGGGAGTCATGGGGCAATGAGCAGTTCTTC	CATSSPRESWGNEQFF
-	TRBJ2-5	TRBD2	TRBV6-6	TGTGCCAGCACTTCGGGGACTAGCGGGATGGGTGAGACCCAGTACTTC	CASTSGTSGMGETQYF
-	TRBJ1-1	-	TRBV2	TGTGCCAGCAGTGTCCCGGAAGGGACTGAAGCTTTCTTT	CASSVPEGTEAFF
-	TRBJ2-1	-	TRBV19	TGTGCCAGTAGTCCCCGCCGGGGCTACAATGAGCAGTTCTTC	CASSPRRGYNEQFF
-	TRBJ2-5	-	TRBV9	TGTGCCAGCAGCGGCAATCAAGAGACCCAGTACTTC	CASSGNQETQYF
-	TRBJ2-7	TRBD1	TRBV5-1	TGCGCCAGCAGCCGAGGCGTCGGGACAGCCACCTACGAGCAGTACTTC	CASSRGVGTATYEQYF
-	TRBJ2-7	TRBD2	TRBV15	TGTGCCACCAGCAGGGGGGGAGGGCCGGACGAGCAGTACTTC	CATSRGGGPDEQYF
-	TRBJ1-1	TRBD1	TRBV5-6	TGTGCCAGCAGCTTGGGACAGGGTTGGAGAGCTTTCTTT	CASSLGQGWRAFF
-	TRBJ2-1	-	TRBV25-1	TGTGCCAGCAGTGAAGGTGGGTGGTTCTTC	CASSEGGWFF
-	TRBJ2-3	TRBD1	TRBV6-5	TGTGCCAGCAGTTACTCTCGGGGACAGTCCACAGATACGCAGTATTTT	CASSYSRGQSTDTQYF
-	TRBJ1-4	TRBD1	TRBV6-5	TGTGCCAGCAGCGACAGGGGGCTTAATGAAAAACTGTTTTTT	CASSDRGLNEKLFF
-	TRBJ2-2	TRBD2	TRBV7-6	TGTGCCAGCAGCTATCTACGAGGGACTAGCGGGACCCACACCGGGGAGCTGTTTTTT	CASSYLRGTSGTHTGELFF
-	TRBJ2-3	-	TRBV5-1	TGCGCCAGCAGCTTGGGGTCCCTTGGAGGGGGCACAGATACGCAGTATTTT	CASSLGSLGGGTDTQYF
-	TRBJ2-2	-	TRBV27	TGTGCCAGCAGTCCAATTGACACCGGGGAGCTGTTTTTT	CASSPIDTGELFF
-	TRBJ1-1	-	TRBV6-5	TGTGCCAGCAGTTACGATAGGACCTCGGGGACTGAAGCTTTCTTT	CASSYDRTSGTEAFF
-	TRBJ2-7	TRBD2	TRBV5-6	TGTGCCAGCAGCTTCCTTAGCGGGAGCTACGAGCAGTACTTC	CASSFLSGSYEQYF
-	TRBJ1-1	-	TRBV14	TGTGCCAGCAGCCAAGACCGTTTTACTGAAGCTTTCTTT	CASSQDRFTEAFF
-	TRBJ2-7	TRBD2	TRBV15	TGTGCCACCAGCAGGTTAGCGGGTCTCGCGGCCGAGCAGTACTTC	CATSRLAGLAAEQYF
-	TRBJ1-3	TRBD1	TRBV7-9	TGTGCCAGCAGCCTCCGGACAGGGATCTCTGGAAACACCATATATTTT	CASSLRTGISGNTIYF